This record looks at one T cell receptor (beta chain) sequence and its context. The antigen is not known. An end of the junction does not agree with germline; a read error may underlie this. Germline V CDR1 and CDR2: SGHAT, FQNNGV. CDR3 size: 14 residues. Joint extraction of RNA and DNA used about 17-31 mg of bulk tissue that was unsorted. All tumor specimens exceeded 75% viable tumor cells. A primer in the constant region served to generate TCR beta cDNA from 500 to 600 ng of total RNA. The TCR beta library was amplified through three nested multiplex PCR rounds in a modified ARM-PCR procedure. A C-beta reverse primer and TRBV1-TRBV30 forward primers served in each of the first two PCR rounds, at 10 cycles apiece. TCRdb reprocessed the multiplex PCR reads with MiXCR, giving one entry per CDR3 protein. The sample consists of 150,000 to 200,000 distinct CDR3 sequences, roughly 80% of them appearing once.

This entry comes from a study of tumor-infiltrating lymphocytes in primary liver carcinoma. Broader study findings: Tumor-adjacent and tumor-blood pairs displayed less overlap than did pairs of tumor regions. Tumor top-250-clone fractions significantly exceeded those of blood (p = 0.039).

Sequencing was performed on tumor tissue from primary liver carcinoma. The chain couples TRBV11-2 to TRBJ2-2; possibly TRBD1 or TRBD2 for D (5 bases each). The TCR originated in a middle-aged man with primary liver carcinoma and hepatitis B virus infection. CDR3 sequence reads: CVSSIDSDTGERFF. The CDR3 region has the DNA TGTGTCAGCAGCATAGACTCGGACACCGGGGAGCGGTTTTTT.